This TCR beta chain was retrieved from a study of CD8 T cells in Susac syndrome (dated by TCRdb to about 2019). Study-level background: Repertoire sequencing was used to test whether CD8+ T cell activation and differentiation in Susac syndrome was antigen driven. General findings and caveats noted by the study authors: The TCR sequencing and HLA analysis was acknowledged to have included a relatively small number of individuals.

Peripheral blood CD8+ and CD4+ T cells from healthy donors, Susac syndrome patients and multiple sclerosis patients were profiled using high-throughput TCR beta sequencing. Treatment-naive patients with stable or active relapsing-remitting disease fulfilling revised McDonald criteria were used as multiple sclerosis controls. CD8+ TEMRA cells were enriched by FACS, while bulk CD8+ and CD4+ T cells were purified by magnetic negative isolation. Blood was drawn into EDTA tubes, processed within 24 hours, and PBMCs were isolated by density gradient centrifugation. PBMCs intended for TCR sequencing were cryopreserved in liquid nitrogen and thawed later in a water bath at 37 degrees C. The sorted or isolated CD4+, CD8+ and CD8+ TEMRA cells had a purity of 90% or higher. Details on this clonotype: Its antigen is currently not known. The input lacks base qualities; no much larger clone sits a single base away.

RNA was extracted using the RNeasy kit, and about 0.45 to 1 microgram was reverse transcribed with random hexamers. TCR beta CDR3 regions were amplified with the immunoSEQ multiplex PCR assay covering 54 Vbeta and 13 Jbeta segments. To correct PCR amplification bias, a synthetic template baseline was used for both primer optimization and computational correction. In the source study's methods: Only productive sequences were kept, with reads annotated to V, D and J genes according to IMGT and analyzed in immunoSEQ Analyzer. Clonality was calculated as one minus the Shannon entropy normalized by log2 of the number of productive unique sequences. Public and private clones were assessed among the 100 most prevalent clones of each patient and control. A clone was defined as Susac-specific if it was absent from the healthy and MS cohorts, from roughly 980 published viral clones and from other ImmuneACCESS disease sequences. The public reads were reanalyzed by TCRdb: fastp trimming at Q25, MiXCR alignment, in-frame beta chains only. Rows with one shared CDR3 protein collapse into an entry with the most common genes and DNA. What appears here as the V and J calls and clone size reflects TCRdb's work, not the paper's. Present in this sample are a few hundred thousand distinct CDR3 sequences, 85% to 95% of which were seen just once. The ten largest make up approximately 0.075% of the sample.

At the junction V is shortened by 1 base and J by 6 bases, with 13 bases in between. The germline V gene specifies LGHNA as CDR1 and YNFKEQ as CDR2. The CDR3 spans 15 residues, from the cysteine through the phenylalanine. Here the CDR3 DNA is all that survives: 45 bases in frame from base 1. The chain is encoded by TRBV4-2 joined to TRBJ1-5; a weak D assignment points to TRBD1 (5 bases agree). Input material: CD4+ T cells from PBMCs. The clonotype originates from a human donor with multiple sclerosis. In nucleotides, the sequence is TGTGCCAGCAGCCAAGCCGAGGGGAGCGGTCAGCCCCAGCATTTT. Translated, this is CASSQAEGSGQPQHF.